This section outlines one T cell receptor beta chain sequence together with its context. Measured with immunoSEQ multiplex PCR; TCRdb has only the in-frame clones, and not every one. The table lists around 24,000 clones, 86% of them singletons. This specimen belongs to a study of blood T cell repertoires in COVID-19. Sequenced input: peripheral blood. This clonotype was sampled from a human donor with active COVID-19. The donor label of this sample is uncertain.

This CDR3 is CASSLVSAPAYEQYF. In DNA, the CDR3 is TGTGCCAGCAGTTTGGTTAGCGCGCCTGCCTACGAGCAGTACTTC. This rearrangement joins TRBV27 to TRBJ2-7, with D possibly TRBD2 on 5 matching bases. Looked up from germline, CDR1 is MNHEY and CDR2 is SMNVEV (reference sequence). The CDR3 is made up of 15 amino acids. The V end was cut by 3 bases, the J end by 2 bases, with 14 bases between.